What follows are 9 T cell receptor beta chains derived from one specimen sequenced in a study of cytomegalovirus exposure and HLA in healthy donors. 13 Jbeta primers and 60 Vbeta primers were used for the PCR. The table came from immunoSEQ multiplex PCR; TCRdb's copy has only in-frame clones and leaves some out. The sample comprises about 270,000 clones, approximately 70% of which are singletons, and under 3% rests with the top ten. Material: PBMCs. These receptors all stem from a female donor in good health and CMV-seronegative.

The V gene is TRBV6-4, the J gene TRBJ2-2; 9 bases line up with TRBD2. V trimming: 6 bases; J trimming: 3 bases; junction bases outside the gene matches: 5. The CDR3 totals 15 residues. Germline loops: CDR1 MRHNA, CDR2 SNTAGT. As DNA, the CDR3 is TGTGCCAGCAGAAATAGCGGGAGTGACACCGGGGAGCTGTTTTTT. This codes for CASRNSGSDTGELFF.

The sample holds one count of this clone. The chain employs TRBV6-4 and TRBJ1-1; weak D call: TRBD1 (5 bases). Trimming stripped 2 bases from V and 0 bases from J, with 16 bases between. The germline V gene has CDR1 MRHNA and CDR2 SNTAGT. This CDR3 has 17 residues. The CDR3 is CASSDPGTERVNTEAFF. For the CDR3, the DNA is TGTGCCAGCAGTGACCCCGGGACTGAGCGTGTGAACACTGAAGCTTTCTTT.

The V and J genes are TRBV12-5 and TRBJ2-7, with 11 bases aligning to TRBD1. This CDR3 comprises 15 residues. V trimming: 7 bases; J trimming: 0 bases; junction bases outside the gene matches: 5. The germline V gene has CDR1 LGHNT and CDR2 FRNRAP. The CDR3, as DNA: TGTGCTAGTGCCGCCGGGACAGGGGGCTCCTACGAGCAGTACTTC. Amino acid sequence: CASAAGTGGSYEQYF.

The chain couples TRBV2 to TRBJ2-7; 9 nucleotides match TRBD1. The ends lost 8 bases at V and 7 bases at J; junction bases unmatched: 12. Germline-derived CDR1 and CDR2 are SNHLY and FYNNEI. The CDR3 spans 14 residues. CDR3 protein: CASHLRDRAWEQYF. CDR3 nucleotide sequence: TGTGCCAGCCACCTCCGGGACAGGGCGTGGGAGCAGTACTTC.

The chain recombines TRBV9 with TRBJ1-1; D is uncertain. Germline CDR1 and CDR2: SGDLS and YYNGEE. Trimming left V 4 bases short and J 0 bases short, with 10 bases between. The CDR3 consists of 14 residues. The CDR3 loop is CASSPPRVNTEAFF. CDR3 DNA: TGTGCCAGCAGCCCCCCCCGGGTGAACACTGAAGCTTTCTTT.

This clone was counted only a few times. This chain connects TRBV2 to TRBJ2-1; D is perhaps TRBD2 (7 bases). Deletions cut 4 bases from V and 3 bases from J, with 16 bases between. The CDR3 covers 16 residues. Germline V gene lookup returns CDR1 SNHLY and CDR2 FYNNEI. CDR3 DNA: TGTGCCAGCAGTGGGGGGCTAGCGGAGCACTACAATGAGCAGTTCTTC. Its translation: CASSGGLAEHYNEQFF.

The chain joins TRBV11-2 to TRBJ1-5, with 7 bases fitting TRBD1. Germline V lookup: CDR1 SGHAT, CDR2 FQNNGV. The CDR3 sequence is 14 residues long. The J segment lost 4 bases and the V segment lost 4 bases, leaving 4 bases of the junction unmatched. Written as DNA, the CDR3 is TGTGCCAGCAGCTCCGGACAGGAAAATCAGCCCCAGCATTTT. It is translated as CASSSGQENQPQHF.

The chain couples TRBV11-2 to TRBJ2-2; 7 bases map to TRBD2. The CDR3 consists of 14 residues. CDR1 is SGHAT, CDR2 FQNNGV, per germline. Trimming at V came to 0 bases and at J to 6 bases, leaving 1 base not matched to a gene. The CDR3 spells CASSLDAGAGELFF. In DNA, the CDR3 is TGTGCCAGCAGCTTAGACGCGGGGGCCGGGGAGCTGTTTTTT.

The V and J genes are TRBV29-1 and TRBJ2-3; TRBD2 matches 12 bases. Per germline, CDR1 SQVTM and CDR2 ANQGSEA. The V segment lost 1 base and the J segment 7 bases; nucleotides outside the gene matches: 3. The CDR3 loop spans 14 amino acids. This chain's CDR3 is CSVEALAGGHTQYF. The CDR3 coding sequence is TGCAGCGTTGAAGCGCTAGCGGGAGGGCATACGCAGTATTTT.